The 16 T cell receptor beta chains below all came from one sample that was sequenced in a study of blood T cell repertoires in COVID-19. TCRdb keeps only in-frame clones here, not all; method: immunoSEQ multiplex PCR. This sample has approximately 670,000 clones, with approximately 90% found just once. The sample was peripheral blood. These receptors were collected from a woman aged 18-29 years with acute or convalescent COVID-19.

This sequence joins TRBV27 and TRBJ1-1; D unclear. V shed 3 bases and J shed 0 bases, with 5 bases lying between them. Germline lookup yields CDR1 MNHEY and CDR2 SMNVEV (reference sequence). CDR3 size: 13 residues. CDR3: CASSFLVNTEAFF. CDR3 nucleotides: TGTGCCAGCAGTTTTCTTGTGAACACTGAAGCTTTCTTT.

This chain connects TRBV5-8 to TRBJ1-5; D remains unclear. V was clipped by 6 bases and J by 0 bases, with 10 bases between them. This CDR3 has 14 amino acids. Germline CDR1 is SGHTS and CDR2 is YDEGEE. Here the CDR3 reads CASNNAYSNQPQHF. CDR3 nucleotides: TGTGCCAGCAATAACGCCTATAGCAATCAGCCCCAGCATTTT.

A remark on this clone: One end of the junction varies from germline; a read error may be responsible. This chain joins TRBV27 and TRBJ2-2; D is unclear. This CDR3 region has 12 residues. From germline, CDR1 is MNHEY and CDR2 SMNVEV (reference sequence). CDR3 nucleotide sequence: TGTGCCAGCAGTTCAAACAGCGGGGAGCTGTTTTTT. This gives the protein CASSSNSGELFF.

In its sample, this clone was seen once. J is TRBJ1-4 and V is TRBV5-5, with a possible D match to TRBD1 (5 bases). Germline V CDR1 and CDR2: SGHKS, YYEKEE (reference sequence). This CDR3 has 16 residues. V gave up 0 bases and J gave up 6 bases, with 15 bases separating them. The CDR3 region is CASSLEFGQGYEKLFF. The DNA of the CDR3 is TGTGCCAGCAGCTTGGAGTTTGGCCAGGGTTATGAAAAACTGTTTTTT.

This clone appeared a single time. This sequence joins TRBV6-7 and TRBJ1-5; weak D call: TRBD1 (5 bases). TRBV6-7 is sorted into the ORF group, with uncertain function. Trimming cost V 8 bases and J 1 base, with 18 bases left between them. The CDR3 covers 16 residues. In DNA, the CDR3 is TGTGCCAGCTCCGGCCAGTGGGGGGAAAGCAATCAGCCCCAGCATTTT. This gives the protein CASSGQWGESNQPQHF.

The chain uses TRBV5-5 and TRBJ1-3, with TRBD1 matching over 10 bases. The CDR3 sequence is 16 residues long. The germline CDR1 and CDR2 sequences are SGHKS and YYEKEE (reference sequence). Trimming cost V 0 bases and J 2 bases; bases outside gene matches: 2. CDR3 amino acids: CASSLGGQGPGNTIYF. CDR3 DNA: TGTGCCAGCAGCTTGGGGGGACAGGGGCCTGGAAACACCATATATTTT.

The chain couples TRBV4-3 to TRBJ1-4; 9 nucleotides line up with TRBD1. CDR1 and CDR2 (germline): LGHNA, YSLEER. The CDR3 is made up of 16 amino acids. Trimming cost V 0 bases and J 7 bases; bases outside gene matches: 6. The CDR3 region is CASSQDTGGEFEKLFF. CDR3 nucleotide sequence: TGCGCCAGCAGCCAAGATACAGGGGGCGAGTTTGAAAAACTGTTTTTT.

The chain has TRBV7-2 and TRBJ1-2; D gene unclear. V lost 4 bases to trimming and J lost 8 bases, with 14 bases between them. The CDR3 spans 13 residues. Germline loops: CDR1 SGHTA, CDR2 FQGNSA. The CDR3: CASSSTVVGGYTF. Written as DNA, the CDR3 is TGTGCCAGCAGCTCCACAGTGGTTGGAGGCTACACCTTC.

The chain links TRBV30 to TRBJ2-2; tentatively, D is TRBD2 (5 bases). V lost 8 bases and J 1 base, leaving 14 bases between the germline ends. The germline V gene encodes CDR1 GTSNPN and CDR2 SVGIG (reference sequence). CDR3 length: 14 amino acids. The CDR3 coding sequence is TGTGCCACCCCGGGGATTAGGAACACCGGGGAGCTGTTTTTT. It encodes CATPGIRNTGELFF.

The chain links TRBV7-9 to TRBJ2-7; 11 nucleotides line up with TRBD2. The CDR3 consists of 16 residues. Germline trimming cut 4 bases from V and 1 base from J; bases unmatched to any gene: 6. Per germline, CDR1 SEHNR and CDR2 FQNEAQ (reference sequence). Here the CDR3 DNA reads TGTGCCAGCAGCTCCAAGACTAGCGGGGCGTCCTACGAGCAGTACTTC. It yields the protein CASSSKTSGASYEQYF.

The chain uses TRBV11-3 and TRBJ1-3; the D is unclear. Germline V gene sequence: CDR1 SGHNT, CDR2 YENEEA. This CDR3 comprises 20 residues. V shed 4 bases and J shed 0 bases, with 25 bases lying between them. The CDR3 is CASSWPGTDSVVSSGNTIYF. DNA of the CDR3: TGTGCCAGCAGCTGGCCGGGAACGGACTCCGTTGTAAGCTCTGGAAACACCATATATTTT. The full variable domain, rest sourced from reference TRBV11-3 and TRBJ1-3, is EAGVVQSPRYKIIEKKQPVAFWCNPISGHNTLYWYLQNLGQGPELLIRYENEEAVDDSQLPKDRFSAERLKGVDSTLKIQPAELGDSAVYLCASSWPGTDSVVSSGNTIYFGEGSWLTVV.

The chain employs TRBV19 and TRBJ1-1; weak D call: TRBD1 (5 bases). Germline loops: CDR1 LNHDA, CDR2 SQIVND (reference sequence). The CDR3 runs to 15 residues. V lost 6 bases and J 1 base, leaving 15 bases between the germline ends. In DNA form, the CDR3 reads TGTGCCAGTAGCATTGGGGCCACAGGGAACACTGAAGCTTTCTTT. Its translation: CASSIGATGNTEAFF.

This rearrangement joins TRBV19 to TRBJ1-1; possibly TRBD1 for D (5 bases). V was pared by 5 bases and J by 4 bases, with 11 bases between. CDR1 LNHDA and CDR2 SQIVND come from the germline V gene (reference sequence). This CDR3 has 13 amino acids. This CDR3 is CASSDQGTTEAFF. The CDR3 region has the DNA TGTGCCAGTAGTGACCAGGGTACCACTGAAGCTTTCTTT.

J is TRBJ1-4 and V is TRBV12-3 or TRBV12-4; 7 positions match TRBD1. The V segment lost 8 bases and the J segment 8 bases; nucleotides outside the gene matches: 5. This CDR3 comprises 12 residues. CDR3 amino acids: CASRRQGEKLFF. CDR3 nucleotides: TGTGCCAGCCGACGACAGGGAGAAAAACTGTTTTTT.

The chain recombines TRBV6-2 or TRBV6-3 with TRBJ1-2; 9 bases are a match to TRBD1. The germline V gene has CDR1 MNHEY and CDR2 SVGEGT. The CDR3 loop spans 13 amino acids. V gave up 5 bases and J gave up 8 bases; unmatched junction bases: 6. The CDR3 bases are TGTGCCAGCAGTAGGACAGGGGAGGGCGGCTACACCTTC. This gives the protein CASSRTGEGGYTF.

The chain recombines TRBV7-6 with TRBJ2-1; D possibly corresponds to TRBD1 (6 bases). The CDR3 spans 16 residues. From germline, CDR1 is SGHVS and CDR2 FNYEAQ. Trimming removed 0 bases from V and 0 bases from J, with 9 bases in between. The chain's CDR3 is CASSLAGTNSYNEQFF. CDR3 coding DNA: TGTGCCAGCAGCTTAGCCGGGACAAACTCCTACAATGAGCAGTTCTTC.